This is a list of T cell receptor beta chains from one sample in a study of T cells in Graves' hyperthyroidism and ophthalmopathy. From the multiplex PCR reads, TCRdb called clonotypes with MiXCR, one entry per CDR3 protein. The sample has a few hundred thousand distinct CDR3 sequences, about a sixth seen once. The specimen was blood. These receptors came from a man in his forties or fifties with Graves' hyperthyroidism. Both conserved end residues are part of each CDR3. The D gene is left open where the match is weak. The size field is filled for only some rows; it gives once, few, many or a size class.

J: TRBJ2-7; V: TRBV20-1; D: -; size: -; CDR3: CSARDRGGGPPYEQYF; DNA: TGCAGTGCTAGAGATAGGGGGGGGGGCCCCCCCTACGAGCAGTACTTC
J: TRBJ1-2; V: TRBV19; D: -; size: -; CDR3: CASSIKGSSDTARYGYTF; DNA: TGTGCCAGTAGTATAAAGGGTTCCAGCGACACAGCTCGCTATGGCTACACCTTC
J: TRBJ1-2; V: TRBV3-1; D: -; size: many; CDR3: CASSQGTLGYGYTF; DNA: TGTGCCAGCAGCCAAGGGACGCTTGGCTATGGCTACACCTTC
J: TRBJ2-5; V: TRBV18; D: -; size: many; CDR3: CASSPPRLDSQTQYF; DNA: TGTGCCAGCTCACCTCCACGACTAGATTCCCAGACCCAGTACTTC
J: TRBJ2-7; V: TRBV10-3; D: -; size: few; CDR3: CAISESLVRPIYEQYF; DNA: TGTGCCATCAGTGAGTCTTTGGTCAGACCCATCTACGAGCAGTACTTC
J: TRBJ2-6; V: TRBV20-1; D: -; size: many; CDR3: CSASPDSGANVLTF; DNA: TGCAGTGCTAGCCCCGATTCTGGGGCCAACGTCCTGACTTTC
J: TRBJ1-2; V: TRBV6-1; D: -; size: many; CDR3: CASSDGRNYGYTF; DNA: TGTGCCAGCAGTGACGGACGGAACTATGGCTACACCTTC
J: TRBJ2-1; V: TRBV30; D: -; size: many; CDR3: CAWSVLGPEQFF; DNA: TGTGCCTGGAGTGTACTAGGGCCTGAGCAGTTCTTC
J: TRBJ1-4; V: TRBV20-1; D: -; size: few; CDR3: CSAGLSGARTNEKLVF; DNA: TGCAGTGCTGGACTGTCGGGGGCCAGGACTAATGAAAAACTGGTTTTT
J: TRBJ1-2; V: TRBV20-1; D: -; size: many; CDR3: CSDLRQGGGYTF; DNA: TGCAGTGACCTTCGCCAGGGAGGTGGCTACACCTTC
J: TRBJ2-7; V: TRBV6-1; D: -; size: many; CDR3: CASSEFPSSYEQYF; DNA: TGTGCCAGCAGTGAATTCCCGAGCTCCTACGAGCAGTACTTC
J: TRBJ1-6; V: TRBV18; D: -; size: -; CDR3: CACSPTGRDSPLHF; DNA: TGTGCCTGCTCACCAACAGGGCGGGATTCACCCCTCCACTTT
J: TRBJ2-7; V: TRBV6-1; D: -; size: many; CDR3: CASIMTTISSYEQYF; DNA: TGTGCCAGCATAATGACAACAATTAGCTCCTACGAGCAGTACTTC
J: TRBJ2-5; V: TRBV7-6; D: -; size: few; CDR3: CASSLGAETQYF; DNA: TGTGCCAGCAGCTTAGGTGCGGAGACCCAGTACTTC
J: TRBJ1-5; V: TRBV6-1; D: -; size: many; CDR3: CASSSSFDQPQHF; DNA: TGTGCCAGCAGTTCTTCCTTTGATCAGCCCCAGCATTTT
J: TRBJ2-7; V: TRBV20-1; D: -; size: many; CDR3: CSAVPYEQYF; DNA: TGCAGTGCCGTCCCTTACGAGCAGTACTTC
J: TRBJ1-5; V: TRBV19; D: -; size: -; CDR3: CASSPINQPQHF; DNA: TGTGCCAGTAGTCCAATTAATCAGCCCCAGCATTTT
J: TRBJ1-1; V: TRBV5-1; D: TRBD1; size: many; CDR3: CASSTSTGGSTEAFF; DNA: TGCGCCAGCAGCACCTCAACAGGGGGGAGCACTGAAGCTTTCTTT
J: TRBJ2-7; V: TRBV10-3; D: TRBD1; size: -; CDR3: CAISDPPDRNSYEQYF; DNA: TGTGCCATCAGTGATCCCCCGGACAGGAACTCCTACGAGCAGTACTTC
J: TRBJ1-1; V: TRBV3-1; D: -; size: few; CDR3: CASSQQGLSTEAFF; DNA: TGTGCCAGCAGCCAACAGGGGCTGAGCACTGAAGCTTTCTTT
J: TRBJ2-1; V: TRBV7-2; D: TRBD2; size: many; CDR3: CASRLLAGGGEQFF; DNA: TGTGCCAGCAGACTACTAGCGGGGGGAGGTGAGCAGTTCTTC
J: TRBJ2-2; V: TRBV12-5; D: TRBD2; size: many; CDR3: CASGWTSGGLNTGELFF; DNA: TGTGCTAGTGGTTGGACTAGCGGGGGTCTTAACACCGGGGAGCTGTTTTTT
J: TRBJ2-2; V: TRBV12-3/TRBV12-4; D: TRBD1; size: -; CDR3: CASSPAGQGPGELFF; DNA: TGTGCCAGCAGTCCCGCGGGACAGGGGCCCGGGGAGCTGTTTTTT
J: TRBJ2-2; V: TRBV2; D: TRBD1; size: many; CDR3: CASSEEQGATGELFF; DNA: TGTGCCAGCAGTGAAGAACAGGGGGCCACCGGGGAGCTGTTTTTT
J: TRBJ2-3; V: TRBV30; D: -; size: -; CDR3: CAWSVMSGTDTQYF; DNA: TGTGCCTGGAGTGTTATGTCGGGCACAGATACGCAGTATTTT
J: TRBJ2-1; V: TRBV7-2; D: -; size: few; CDR3: CASSLVVIF; DNA: TGTGCCAGCAGCTTAGTGGTGATCTTC
J: TRBJ1-6; V: TRBV5-6; D: TRBD1; size: -; CDR3: CASSLRTGDISPLHF; DNA: TGTGCCAGCAGCTTGAGGACAGGGGACATTTCACCCCTCCACTTT
J: TRBJ2-7; V: TRBV15; D: TRBD2; size: -; CDR3: CATSRKTSGVSEQYF; DNA: TGTGCCACCAGCAGGAAGACTAGCGGGGTTAGTGAGCAGTACTTC
J: TRBJ2-1; V: TRBV12-3/TRBV12-4; D: TRBD2; size: many; CDR3: CASSLASGGVLSYNEQFF; DNA: TGTGCCAGCAGTTTAGCTAGCGGGGGGGTCCTATCCTACAATGAGCAGTTCTTC
J: TRBJ2-7; V: TRBV29-1; D: -; size: many; CDR3: CSVVRLNSYEQYF; DNA: TGCAGCGTTGTCCGGCTGAATTCCTACGAGCAGTACTTC
J: TRBJ1-2; V: TRBV29-1; D: -; size: -; CDR3: CNDSGSSYGYTF; DNA: TGCAACGATTCAGGGAGTTCCTATGGCTACACCTTC
J: TRBJ2-4; V: TRBV3-1; D: -; size: many; CDR3: CASSQGGIQYF; DNA: TGTGCCAGCAGCCAAGGAGGCATTCAGTACTTC
J: TRBJ2-7; V: TRBV28; D: -; size: -; CDR3: CASSLRDIHSYEQYF; DNA: TGTGCCAGCAGTCTGCGGGACATCCACTCCTACGAGCAGTACTTC
J: TRBJ1-5; V: TRBV18; D: -; size: many; CDR3: CASSPGNQPQHF; DNA: TGTGCCAGCTCACCGGGAAATCAGCCCCAGCATTTT
J: TRBJ2-1; V: TRBV11-2; D: TRBD2; size: many; CDR3: CASSTGLARDEQFF; DNA: TGTGCCAGCAGCACCGGACTAGCGAGAGATGAGCAGTTCTTC
J: TRBJ1-1; V: TRBV5-4; D: TRBD1; size: -; CDR3: CASSSPTGGTEAFF; DNA: TGTGCCAGCAGCTCCCCGACAGGGGGCACTGAAGCTTTCTTT
J: TRBJ1-2; V: TRBV15; D: -; size: many; CDR3: CATSRDLRRRQVSGYTF; DNA: TGTGCCACCAGCAGAGATTTGCGCAGGAGGCAGGTGTCTGGCTACACCTTC
J: TRBJ2-1; V: TRBV24-1; D: -; size: many; CDR3: CATSDFSGNEQFF; DNA: TGTGCCACCAGTGATTTTAGTGGCAATGAGCAGTTCTTC
J: TRBJ2-7; V: TRBV2; D: -; size: many; CDR3: CASSLGPQGQYF; DNA: TGTGCCAGCAGTTTAGGCCCACAGGGGCAGTACTTC
J: TRBJ2-1; V: TRBV7-3; D: -; size: many; CDR3: CASAMSRYNEQFF; DNA: TGTGCCAGCGCGATGTCCCGGTACAATGAGCAGTTCTTC
J: TRBJ2-5; V: TRBV7-9; D: -; size: -; CDR3: CASSFSRGGAGDTQYF; DNA: TGTGCCAGCAGCTTTTCTAGGGGGGGGGCTGGAGACACCCAGTACTTC
J: TRBJ1-1; V: TRBV3-1; D: -; size: many; CDR3: CASSQQVFFHTEAFF; DNA: TGTGCCAGCAGCCAACAAGTCTTTTTTCACACTGAAGCTTTCTTT
J: TRBJ1-5; V: TRBV6-1; D: TRBD1; size: -; CDR3: CASSPGTGFNQPQHF; DNA: TGTGCCAGCAGCCCCGGGACAGGATTCAATCAGCCCCAGCATTTT
J: TRBJ2-2; V: TRBV12-3/TRBV12-4; D: TRBD1; size: few; CDR3: CASSLGRGQGDTGELFF; DNA: TGTGCCAGCAGCCTAGGTAGGGGACAGGGAGACACCGGGGAGCTGTTTTTT
J: TRBJ2-7; V: TRBV6-2/TRBV6-3; D: -; size: few; CDR3: CAGGLLRYSYEQYF; DNA: TGTGCCGGCGGCCTCCTTAGGTACTCCTACGAGCAGTACTTC
J: TRBJ2-1; V: TRBV5-1; D: -; size: once; CDR3: CASSLGAAYNEQFF; DNA: TGCGCCAGCAGCTTGGGCGCGGCTTACAATGAGCAGTTCTTC
J: TRBJ2-6; V: TRBV28; D: -; size: many; CDR3: CASSSGLDAFFSGANVLTF; DNA: TGTGCCAGCAGTTCGGGACTTGACGCTTTCTTCTCTGGGGCCAACGTCCTGACTTTC
J: TRBJ2-5; V: TRBV5-6; D: -; size: many; CDR3: CASPARGGHGQGETQYF; DNA: TGTGCCAGCCCTGCACGAGGTGGACACGGGCAGGGGGAGACCCAGTACTTC